This T cell receptor (beta chain) was identified during a study of human T cells and chemical hapten exposure. This clonotype was seen a handful of times. No antigen is known for it. The time point here: pre-sensitization, week 0. As to treatment: therapeutic diphenylcyclopropenone sensitization with weekly scalp DPC. Unfractionated whole blood served as the source for total RNA extraction. Unique molecular identifiers were affixed to discrete cDNA molecules within the library. TCRdb recomputed calls from the RACE reads with MiXCR, one row per CDR3 protein. The sample has over 300,000 distinct CDR3 sequences, roughly 4.6% seen once. Germline V CDR1 and CDR2: MNHNS, SASEGT. CDR3 length: 17 amino acids. The ends lost 5 bases at V and 3 bases at J; junction bases unmatched: 13. Overall study results and limits: Patch test score showed a positive correlation with PT1 expanded TCR counts. Because they had alopecia, donors may respond immunologically unlike healthy people.

This clonotype was sampled from a woman aged 50 to 60 with alopecia areata. Some clones in this sample may be carry-over from other donors' samples. The input for sequencing was whole blood, taken in connection with sensitization to the hapten diphenylcyclopropenone (DPC). The gene calls are TRBV6-1 and TRBJ2-3, with TRBD1 identical over 8 bases. Here the CDR3 reads CASSSRTGMGLTDTQYF. The CDR3 DNA reads TGTGCCAGCAGTTCCCGGACAGGGATGGGGTTGACAGATACGCAGTATTTT.